This T cell receptor (beta chain) was identified during a study of blood T cell repertoires in COVID-19. Turning to the study itself: Sites in the United States, Italy and Spain provided acute and convalescent COVID-19 samples.

Data came from immunoSEQ multiplex PCR; TCRdb stores just in-frame clones and leaves some out. The table has about 58,000 clones, about 90% seen once. The length of the CDR3 is 17 residues. Germline CDR1 and CDR2: MDHEN and SYDVKM. The trim removed 5 bases at V and 4 bases at J, leaving 15 bases unmatched. The V and J genes are TRBV28 and TRBJ2-7; 9 nucleotides line up with TRBD2. Sample: peripheral blood. The sequence came from a woman aged 50 to 60 with active or convalescent COVID-19. CDR3 nucleotide sequence: TGTGCCAGCAGTCCAGCCGCCGGGACTAGCCTAACATACGAGCAGTACTTC. Its protein product is CASSPAAGTSLTYEQYF. Variable domain in full (rest from reference TRBV28 and TRBJ2-7): DVKVTQSSRYLVKRTGEKVFLECVQDMDHENMFWYRQDPGLGLRLIYFSYDVKMKEKGDIPEGYSVSREKKERFSLILESASTNQTSMYLCASSPAAGTSLTYEQYFGPGTRLTVT.